The 17 T cell receptor beta chains below were found in one sample sequenced in a study of cytomegalovirus exposure and HLA in healthy donors. It was with 60 Vbeta and 13 Jbeta primers that the PCR ran. The assay was immunoSEQ multiplex PCR, and TCRdb's table has in-frame clones only and misses some. This table has some 130,000 clones, 74% appearing once. Sequencing was done on a sample of PBMCs. Receptor source: a woman in her fifties or sixties in good health and CMV-seropositive.

The rearrangement joins TRBV4-2 to TRBJ1-2, with 7 bases identical to TRBD1. V lost 0 bases to trimming and J lost 8 bases; unmatched junction nucleotides: 15. Germline CDR1 and CDR2: LGHNA and YNFKEQ. The CDR3 covers 17 residues. The CDR3 DNA is TGTGCCAGCAGCCAAGATATTGGGACAGCGGGGGGTTACGGCTACACCTTC. Translated: CASSQDIGTAGGYGYTF.

The chain joins TRBV5-1 to TRBJ1-1; no reliable D call. Trimming stripped 4 bases from V and 3 bases from J, with 13 bases between. The germline CDR1 and CDR2 sequences are SGHRS and YFSETQ. This CDR3 contains 14 residues. The CDR3 bases are TGCGCCAGCAGCCTGAGGCCGAGGGACACTGAAGCTTTCTTT. It encodes CASSLRPRDTEAFF.

The chain has TRBV14 and TRBJ2-7, with a possible D match to TRBD2 (5 bases). The germline V gene encodes CDR1 SGHDN and CDR2 FVKESK. The CDR3 totals 15 residues. Trimming stripped 1 base from V and 3 bases from J, with 13 bases between. In DNA form, the CDR3 reads TGTGCCAGCAGCCAAGGCACTAGGAACCGCTACGAGCAGTACTTC. This translates into CASSQGTRNRYEQYF.

The rearrangement uses TRBV2 and TRBJ2-1; TRBD1 is a possible D gene (6 bases). This CDR3 is built from 13 residues. V was cut by 7 bases and J by 5 bases, with 12 bases left in between. Germline CDR1 reads SNHLY; CDR2 reads FYNNEI. In DNA, the CDR3 is TGTGCCAGCATAAAGGACAGCCACAATGAGCAGTTCTTC. Its translation is CASIKDSHNEQFF.

This sequence joins TRBV21-1 and TRBJ1-1. TRBV21-1 is annotated as a pseudogene. The CDR3 extends over 13 amino acids. The CDR3 loop reads CASSPLNPRGAFF. The CDR3 bases are TGTGCCAGCAGCCCCCTTAACCCCCGGGGGGCTTTCTTT.

The chain recombines TRBV30 with TRBJ1-4; the match to TRBD1 covers 8 bases. Trimming removed 3 bases from V and 6 bases from J; junction bases left unmatched: 6. The V gene's germline CDR1 is GTSNPN and CDR2 SVGIG (reference sequence). The CDR3 loop spans 14 amino acids. In nucleotides, the CDR3 is TGTGCCTGGAGCCAGGGGGCATGGGATGAAAAACTGTTTTTT. It encodes CAWSQGAWDEKLFF.

J is TRBJ2-5 and V is TRBV9; D might be TRBD2 (5 bases). Per the germline V gene, CDR1 is SGDLS and CDR2 is YYNGEE. The CDR3 covers 13 residues. V was shortened by 0 bases and J by 4 bases, with 7 bases between the two germline ends. CDR3 amino acids: CASSVEEGETQYF. CDR3 bases: TGTGCCAGCAGCGTAGAAGAGGGAGAGACCCAGTACTTC.

This chain uses TRBV10-3 with TRBJ2-3; possible D gene TRBD2, 7 bases. Germline V gene sequence: CDR1 ENHRY, CDR2 SYGVKD. V lost 10 bases, J lost 1 base, and 21 bases lay in between. CDR3 size: 16 residues. CDR3 bases: TGTGCCACAAGGCCGGGGAGGGGGGAAGGCACAGATACGCAGTATTTT. Protein product: CATRPGRGEGTDTQYF.

The chain is built from TRBV5-1 and TRBJ2-3; the match to TRBD2 covers 11 bases. V gave up 5 bases and J gave up 1 base; unmatched junction bases: 12. This CDR3 is 18 amino acids long. Germline values: CDR1 SGHRS, CDR2 YFSETQ. CDR3 bases: TGCGCCAGCAGACTTCTAGCGGGGGGCATTCCTGGCACAGATACGCAGTATTTT. Its translation is CASRLLAGGIPGTDTQYF.

The genes are TRBV12-2 and TRBJ2-7; the D call of TRBD2 is as the table states it, not checked on the DNA. TRBV12-2 is designated a pseudogene. There are 14 residues in the CDR3. Here the CDR3 DNA reads TGTGCAAGTCGCTTAGTTGCGGGGGGGCTTGAGCAGTACTTC. It specifies CASRLVAGGLEQYF.

Here the CDR3 reads CASLNPRGKLETQYF. CDR3 in DNA: TGTGCCAGCTTAAACCCCCGGGGGAAATTAGAGACCCAGTACTTC. The chain is built from TRBV2 and TRBJ2-5; weak D call: TRBD2 (6 bases). The CDR3 has 15 amino acids. Per germline, CDR1 SNHLY and CDR2 FYNNEI. V was clipped by 8 bases and J by 4 bases, with 20 bases between them.

This clone was found a few times. The V gene is TRBV7-9, the J gene TRBJ1-2; D is perhaps TRBD1 (5 bases). V lost 5 bases and J 7 bases, leaving 11 bases between the germline ends. Looked up from germline, CDR1 is SEHNR and CDR2 is FQNEAQ (reference sequence). The CDR3 contains 12 residues. In DNA, the CDR3 is TGTGCCAGCAGCCCGCAGGGAAGTGGCTACACCTTC. Translated: CASSPQGSGYTF.

The chain joins TRBV5-1 to TRBJ1-2; 7 bases are a match to TRBD1. V was pared by 4 bases and J by 8 bases, with 14 bases of the junction left unmatched. The CDR3 loop spans 15 amino acids. From germline, CDR1 is SGHRS and CDR2 YFSETQ. The CDR3: CASSRGPTGPGGYTF. The CDR3 DNA reads TGCGCCAGCAGCCGGGGGCCGACAGGGCCCGGGGGCTACACCTTC.

In its sample, this clone was seen many times. This chain connects TRBV4-2 to TRBJ1-6, with TRBD1 matching 7 bases. This CDR3 comprises 15 residues. Germline assignment: CDR1 LGHNA and CDR2 YNFKEQ. The ends lost 5 bases at V and 6 bases at J; junction bases unmatched: 7. The CDR3 DNA reads as TGTGCCAGCAGCAGTCAGACAGGGATTAATTCACCCCTCCACTTT. This translates into CASSSQTGINSPLHF.

The chain carries TRBV9 and TRBJ1-1; D gene unclear. The V gene's germline CDR1 is SGDLS and CDR2 YYNGEE. Trimming shortened V by 2 bases and J by 3 bases, and 11 bases separated the two germline ends. The CDR3 is made up of 14 amino acids. The CDR3 reads CASSVAGRDTEAFF. The CDR3 DNA sequence: TGTGCCAGCAGCGTCGCTGGGAGGGACACTGAAGCTTTCTTT.

This clone was detected a few times. The chain has TRBV13 and TRBJ1-4; 7 nucleotides align to TRBD1. The CDR3 length is 13 residues. Germline V gene lookup returns CDR1 PRHDT and CDR2 FYEKMQ (reference sequence). Trimming at V came to 6 bases and at J to 6 bases, leaving 4 bases not matched to a gene. This chain's CDR3 is CASRGGLDEKLFF. CDR3 coding DNA: TGTGCCAGCAGAGGGGGCTTGGATGAAAAACTGTTTTTT.

V is TRBV9 and J is TRBJ2-3, with 10 bases lining up with TRBD2. Per the germline V gene, CDR1 is SGDLS and CDR2 is YYNGEE. This CDR3 contains 16 residues. Germline trimming cut 4 bases from V and 1 base from J; bases unmatched to any gene: 6. The CDR3 spells CASSTDSGGRTDTQYF. CDR3 sequence (DNA): TGTGCCAGCAGCACGGATAGCGGGGGGCGCACAGATACGCAGTATTTT.